This T cell receptor (beta chain) was observed in a study of blood T cell repertoires in COVID-19. Background on the study: PBMCs, B-cell-depleted T cells, or T cells provided the cDNA or gDNA that made up the material.

Per the original methods: Amplifying reference gene primers gave estimates of nucleated cell counts. TCRdb's table, derived via immunoSEQ multiplex PCR, lists solely in-frame clones and lacks some. Clonal size and the V and J genes are those of that table, whereas D and trimming came from the DNA. The sample contains 160,000 or so clones, around 74% of which appear only once. Enrolled during active infection, Seattle patients were then followed longitudinally. This clone was recorded once. The CDR3 has 13 amino acids. Germline lookup yields CDR1 MNHEY and CDR2 SMNVEV (reference sequence). V lost 6 bases to trimming and J lost 4 bases, with 12 bases between them.

Sequenced: peripheral blood. This clonotype was obtained from a woman aged 55 to 70 with COVID-19, enrolled during active disease. This chain links TRBV27 with TRBJ1-1; the D gene is possibly TRBD1 (6 bases). CDR3 DNA sequence: TGTGCCAGCAGACAAACAGGGCCCACTGAAGCTTTCTTT. Residues: CASRQTGPTEAFF.